Listed below are T cell receptor beta chains from one sample, sequenced in a study of T cell responses to AZD1222 COVID-19 vaccine. Profiling relied on immunoSEQ multiplex PCR, and the TCRdb table lists in-frame clones only, not all of them. The sample records around 130,000 clones, 91% being singletons. Material: peripheral blood, obtained on day 0 of AZD1222 vaccination. The receptors stem from an adult in good health. CDR3s include the opening cysteine and the closing phenylalanine or tryptophan. The D gene is left open where the match is weak. Part of the rows lack a size; the others show once, few, many or a class for expanded clones.

abundance: NA
j_gene: TRBJ1-1
v_gene: TRBV11-2
d_gene: NA
CDR3nt: TGTGCCAGCACCCCCTCAAGCTCTAACACTGAAGCTTTCTTT
CDR3aa: CASTPSSSNTEAFF

abundance: NA
j_gene: TRBJ2-5
v_gene: TRBV19
d_gene: NA
CDR3nt: TGTGCCAGTAGTAGGGGAACAGAGAGGAGGGAGACCCAGTACTTC
CDR3aa: CASSRGTERRETQYF

abundance: NA
j_gene: TRBJ1-1
v_gene: TRBV7-9
d_gene: NA
CDR3nt: TGTGCCAGCAGCCCCTGGGGAGGAAACCTGAACACTGAAGCTTTCTTT
CDR3aa: CASSPWGGNLNTEAFF

abundance: NA
j_gene: TRBJ1-2
v_gene: TRBV28
d_gene: NA
CDR3nt: TGTGCCAGCAACCCAGGGTCGGTGTTGACTGGCTACACCTTC
CDR3aa: CASNPGSVLTGYTF

abundance: NA
j_gene: TRBJ1-1
v_gene: TRBV19
d_gene: NA
CDR3nt: TGTGCCAGTAGTATAGATACCCCGCGAGCGGAAGCTTTCTTT
CDR3aa: CASSIDTPRAEAFF

abundance: NA
j_gene: TRBJ2-7
v_gene: TRBV7-2
d_gene: TRBD1
CDR3nt: TGTGCCAGCAGCTTAGCGGCAGGGGGCCAATCCTACGAGCAGTACTTC
CDR3aa: CASSLAAGGQSYEQYF

abundance: NA
j_gene: TRBJ2-1
v_gene: TRBV5-6
d_gene: TRBD2
CDR3nt: TGTGCCAGCAGCTCGACGGGAGGGAACAATGAGCAGTTCTTC
CDR3aa: CASSSTGGNNEQFF

abundance: NA
j_gene: TRBJ2-7
v_gene: TRBV5-1
d_gene: NA
CDR3nt: TGCGCCAGCACCTTGGTTTCAGGGGCGCTGGGCGAGCAGTACTTC
CDR3aa: CASTLVSGALGEQYF

abundance: NA
j_gene: TRBJ2-1
v_gene: TRBV6-5
d_gene: TRBD2
CDR3nt: TGTGCCAGCAAGCCAGCGGGAGGTGCCTACAATGAGCAGTTCTTC
CDR3aa: CASKPAGGAYNEQFF

abundance: NA
j_gene: TRBJ1-2
v_gene: TRBV3-1/TRBV3-2
d_gene: NA
CDR3nt: TGTGCCAGCAGCCAAGAAGTGAGACATCCTAATGGCTACACCTTC
CDR3aa: CASSQEVRHPNGYTF

abundance: NA
j_gene: TRBJ1-1
v_gene: TRBV20-1
d_gene: NA
CDR3nt: TGCAGTGCTAGCTTGGTCGATAAAGCTTTCTTT
CDR3aa: CSASLVDKAFF

abundance: NA
j_gene: TRBJ2-5
v_gene: TRBV7-3
d_gene: NA
CDR3nt: TGTGCCAGCAGCTTACTACCCCAAGAGACCCAGTACTTC
CDR3aa: CASSLLPQETQYF

abundance: NA
j_gene: TRBJ1-6
v_gene: TRBV3-1/TRBV3-2
d_gene: NA
CDR3nt: TGTGCCAGCAGCCTGAAAAGAGGGAATTCACCCCTCCACTTT
CDR3aa: CASSLKRGNSPLHF

abundance: NA
j_gene: TRBJ2-3
v_gene: TRBV5-5
d_gene: TRBD1
CDR3nt: TGTGCCAGCAGCTGGAATCTGCAGGGGGTGAATACGCAGTATTTT
CDR3aa: CASSWNLQGVNTQYF

abundance: few
j_gene: TRBJ1-3
v_gene: TRBV9
d_gene: NA
CDR3nt: TGTGCCAGCAGCGTAGGAACGGTCTCTGGAAACACCATATATTTT
CDR3aa: CASSVGTVSGNTIYF

abundance: once
j_gene: TRBJ1-6
v_gene: TRBV30
d_gene: NA
CDR3nt: TGTGCCTGGACCGGGGACGGATATTCACCCCTCCACTTT
CDR3aa: CAWTGDGYSPLHF

abundance: NA
j_gene: TRBJ2-3
v_gene: TRBV5-1
d_gene: NA
CDR3nt: TGCGCCAGCAGCTTGGCCGGGTTTGGAGATACGCAGTATTTT
CDR3aa: CASSLAGFGDTQYF

abundance: NA
j_gene: TRBJ1-2
v_gene: TRBV18
d_gene: NA
CDR3nt: TGTGCCAGCTCACCGCCAGCTTATGGCTACACCTTC
CDR3aa: CASSPPAYGYTF

abundance: NA
j_gene: TRBJ1-2
v_gene: TRBV19
d_gene: TRBD1
CDR3nt: TGTGCCAGTAGTAGGGACAGCCCCGCTACTAACTATGGCTACACCTTC
CDR3aa: CASSRDSPATNYGYTF

abundance: NA
j_gene: TRBJ2-7
v_gene: TRBV18
d_gene: TRBD1
CDR3nt: TGTGCCAGCTCACCGGGGACAGTGGGCTACGAGCAGTACTTC
CDR3aa: CASSPGTVGYEQYF

abundance: NA
j_gene: TRBJ1-4
v_gene: TRBV6-5
d_gene: NA
CDR3nt: TGTGCCAGCAGTTACTCGATGTCCAGGGGAATTGAAAAACTGTTTTTT
CDR3aa: CASSYSMSRGIEKLFF

abundance: NA
j_gene: TRBJ2-7
v_gene: TRBV5-6
d_gene: NA
CDR3nt: TGTGCCAGCAGCTTAAGATCCTACGAGCAGTACTTC
CDR3aa: CASSLRSYEQYF

abundance: NA
j_gene: TRBJ1-6
v_gene: TRBV19
d_gene: NA
CDR3nt: TGTGCCAGTAGTTTCCTGGGGAATTCACCCCTCCACTTT
CDR3aa: CASSFLGNSPLHF

abundance: NA
j_gene: TRBJ1-3
v_gene: TRBV28
d_gene: NA
CDR3nt: TGTGCCACCATACGGGGCCCGGCGTCTGGAAACACCATATATTTT
CDR3aa: CATIRGPASGNTIYF

abundance: NA
j_gene: TRBJ1-5
v_gene: TRBV10-1
d_gene: NA
CDR3nt: TGCGCCAGCGGGGAAGGGAACCAGCCCCAGCATTTT
CDR3aa: CASGEGNQPQHF

abundance: NA
j_gene: TRBJ1-4
v_gene: TRBV30
d_gene: NA
CDR3nt: TGTGCCTTGAAGGCCCTCCCCGCGGGGAAACTGTTTTTT
CDR3aa: CALKALPAGKLFF

abundance: NA
j_gene: TRBJ2-5
v_gene: TRBV2
d_gene: TRBD1
CDR3nt: TGTGCCAGCAGGGGACAGGTCGGGGAGACCCAGTACTTC
CDR3aa: CASRGQVGETQYF

abundance: NA
j_gene: TRBJ1-2
v_gene: TRBV28
d_gene: NA
CDR3nt: TGTGCCAGCAGTACGATCATTTATGGCTACACCTTC
CDR3aa: CASSTIIYGYTF

abundance: few
j_gene: TRBJ2-2
v_gene: TRBV15
d_gene: TRBD2
CDR3nt: TGTGCCACCAGCAGAGATTGGGTCACTAGCGGGAAGACCGGGGAGCTGTTTTTT
CDR3aa: CATSRDWVTSGKTGELFF

abundance: NA
j_gene: TRBJ2-2
v_gene: TRBV7-2
d_gene: NA
CDR3nt: TGTGCCAGCAGCTTAGGTCCAAGGGAGCTGTTTTTT
CDR3aa: CASSLGPRELFF

abundance: NA
j_gene: TRBJ2-4
v_gene: TRBV28
d_gene: NA
CDR3nt: TGTGCCAGCAGCCGGACGGTAGCCAAAAACATTCAGTACTTC
CDR3aa: CASSRTVAKNIQYF

abundance: NA
j_gene: TRBJ1-5
v_gene: TRBV2
d_gene: NA
CDR3nt: TGTGCCAGCAGGGCAGGGGATCTAGGGCAGCCCCAGCATTTT
CDR3aa: CASRAGDLGQPQHF

abundance: NA
j_gene: TRBJ1-6
v_gene: TRBV3-1/TRBV3-2
d_gene: NA
CDR3nt: TGTGCCAGCAGCCAAGAATTTGCCAGTCGCAGCTCCTATAATTCACCCCTCCACTTT
CDR3aa: CASSQEFASRSSYNSPLHF

abundance: NA
j_gene: TRBJ2-2
v_gene: TRBV24-1
d_gene: NA
CDR3nt: TGTGCCACCGCCTCCGCGTTTCCGAACACCGGGGAGCTGTTTTTT
CDR3aa: CATASAFPNTGELFF

abundance: NA
j_gene: TRBJ2-5
v_gene: TRBV15
d_gene: NA
CDR3nt: TGTGCCACCAGCAGAGGCATGGACCCTGGTGGGGAGACCCAGTACTTC
CDR3aa: CATSRGMDPGGETQYF

abundance: NA
j_gene: TRBJ1-6
v_gene: TRBV7-8
d_gene: NA
CDR3nt: TGTGCCAGCAGCCTCCGCAGGATATGGAGTTCACCCCTCCACTTT
CDR3aa: CASSLRRIWSSPLHF

abundance: medium-sized
j_gene: TRBJ2-3
v_gene: TRBV6-4
d_gene: TRBD1
CDR3nt: TGTGCCAGCAGCACCACAGGGGACACAGATACGCAGTATTTT
CDR3aa: CASSTTGDTDTQYF

abundance: NA
j_gene: TRBJ1-3
v_gene: TRBV29-1
d_gene: NA
CDR3nt: TGCAGCGTTGAAGATCGGGGGGCAGGGTCAATTGGAAACACCATATATTTT
CDR3aa: CSVEDRGAGSIGNTIYF

abundance: once
j_gene: TRBJ1-1
v_gene: TRBV19
d_gene: NA
CDR3nt: TGTGTGGCCCGGGACAAAGGAACTGAAGCTTTCTTT
CDR3aa: CVARDKGTEAFF

abundance: NA
j_gene: TRBJ2-5
v_gene: TRBV30
d_gene: NA
CDR3nt: TGTGCCTGGAGTGTAGGGGAGACCCAGTACTTC
CDR3aa: CAWSVGETQYF

abundance: NA
j_gene: TRBJ1-6
v_gene: TRBV12-3/TRBV12-4
d_gene: NA
CDR3nt: TGTGCCACCTCGGCCCGTTATAATTCACCCCTCCACTTT
CDR3aa: CATSARYNSPLHF

abundance: once
j_gene: TRBJ2-7
v_gene: TRBV15
d_gene: TRBD1
CDR3nt: TGTGCCACCAGCAAGACAGGGTTCGAGCAGTACTTC
CDR3aa: CATSKTGFEQYF

abundance: NA
j_gene: TRBJ1-2
v_gene: TRBV5-1
d_gene: NA
CDR3nt: TGCGCCAGCAGCTTCGAATTACCGGAGCATGGCTACACCTTC
CDR3aa: CASSFELPEHGYTF

abundance: once
j_gene: TRBJ2-1
v_gene: TRBV3-1/TRBV3-2
d_gene: TRBD2
CDR3nt: TGTGCCAGCAGCCTCGGGACTAGTGTAAATGAGCAGTTCTTC
CDR3aa: CASSLGTSVNEQFF

abundance: NA
j_gene: TRBJ2-7
v_gene: TRBV28
d_gene: NA
CDR3nt: TGTGCCAGCAGTTTGCCTAGTAAGCGAACGGAGGGATTTTACGAGCAGTACTTC
CDR3aa: CASSLPSKRTEGFYEQYF

abundance: NA
j_gene: TRBJ1-1
v_gene: TRBV9
d_gene: TRBD1
CDR3nt: TGTGCCAGCAGCTCCGTGACAGGGGTTGGAAACACTGAAGCTTTCTTT
CDR3aa: CASSSVTGVGNTEAFF

abundance: NA
j_gene: TRBJ1-5
v_gene: TRBV6-2/TRBV6-3
d_gene: TRBD1
CDR3nt: TGTGCCAGCAGTTACACACAGGGGAGTCAGCCCCAGCATTTT
CDR3aa: CASSYTQGSQPQHF

abundance: NA
j_gene: TRBJ1-5
v_gene: TRBV28
d_gene: NA
CDR3nt: TGTGCCAGCAGTTTGCCAGGGGATCAGCCCCAGCATTTT
CDR3aa: CASSLPGDQPQHF

abundance: NA
j_gene: TRBJ1-3
v_gene: TRBV30
d_gene: NA
CDR3nt: TGTGCCTGGGGTCTCTTATCTGGAAACACCATATATTTT
CDR3aa: CAWGLLSGNTIYF

abundance: NA
j_gene: TRBJ1-4
v_gene: TRBV29-1
d_gene: NA
CDR3nt: TGCAGCGTTGAAGATCCAGGGAACAAACTGTTTTTT
CDR3aa: CSVEDPGNKLFF

abundance: NA
j_gene: TRBJ1-6
v_gene: TRBV3-1/TRBV3-2
d_gene: TRBD1
CDR3nt: TGTGCCAGCAGCCGGACAGGGGGCAGGTCACCCCTCCACTTT
CDR3aa: CASSRTGGRSPLHF